The 18 T cell receptor beta chains below all came from one sample that was sequenced in a study of tumor-infiltrating lymphocytes in oesophageal squamous cell carcinoma. A single record per CDR3 protein comes from TCRdb applying MiXCR to the PCR reads. The sample contains over 8,000 distinct CDR3 sequences, around 58% of which appear only once. Sequences were obtained from esophageal tumor tissue. These receptors were collected from a female donor with esophageal squamous cell carcinoma.

Only one count was recorded for this clonotype. The chain carries TRBV12-3 or TRBV12-4 and TRBJ2-6, with TRBD1 identical over 8 bases. The CDR3 sequence is 16 residues long. The V and J ends lost 3 bases and 3 bases, in that order; junction bases with no gene match: 4. The CDR3 sequence is CASSFRTGYGANVLTF. The CDR3 DNA reads TGTGCCAGCAGTTTCAGGACAGGGTATGGGGCCAACGTCCTGACTTTC.

The chain employs TRBV25-1 and TRBJ2-7, with 7 bases aligning to TRBD2. Losses at the gene ends were 3 bases for V and 4 bases for J; bases not matched to a gene: 6. Germline V gene data show CDR1 as MGHDK and CDR2 as SYGVNS. The CDR3 loop spans 14 amino acids. The CDR3 nucleotides are TGTGCCAGCAGTGAGCAAGGGAGGGGTTACGAGCAGTACTTC. Translation: CASSEQGRGYEQYF.

This chain uses TRBV28 with TRBJ2-1, with 7 bases matching TRBD1. The J call may be faulty, since TRBJ2-7 better matches the DNA end. CDR3 size: 16 residues. Germline CDR1 is MDHEN and CDR2 is SYDVKM. The CDR3 here is CASSSPGQSRPYEQYF. As DNA, the CDR3 is TGTGCCAGCAGTTCTCCGGGACAGTCCCGTCCCTACGAGCAGTACTTC.

As for this clonotype: Germline and junction disagree at one end, which may indicate a read error. The V and J genes are TRBV7-7 and TRBJ2-3; TRBD1 aligns across 9 bases. Per germline, CDR1 SSHAT and CDR2 FNYEAQ (reference sequence). This CDR3 is 17 amino acids long. CDR3 DNA: TGTGCTAGCAGCTTAGATATCCGGGACAGGGACACAGATACGCAGTATTTT. This sequence encodes CASSLDIRDRDTDTQYF.

The chain combines TRBV6-8 with TRBJ2-1; 7 bases fit TRBD1. The end of the DNA is better explained by TRBJ2-7, so the J call may be wrong. Germline V gene data show CDR1 as MNHGY and CDR2 as SAAAGT. The CDR3 covers 13 residues. The CDR3 is CASSSRGYDEQYF. For the CDR3, the DNA is TGTGCCAGCAGTAGCAGGGGGTACGACGAGCAGTACTTC.

The CDR3 region is CASSLDFGGAEQFF. DNA for the CDR3: TGTGCCAGCAGCTTGGACTTCGGGGGGGCTGAGCAGTTCTTC. The V gene is TRBV7-4, the J gene TRBJ2-5, with 8 positions matching TRBD2. The end of the DNA is better explained by TRBJ2-1, so the J call may be wrong. This CDR3 spans 14 amino acids. Germline CDR1 and CDR2: SGHVT and SQSDAQ.

This clonotype was counted many times. The J gene is TRBJ2-1, the V gene TRBV6-1, with TRBD2 identical over 7 bases. Germline-derived CDR1 and CDR2 are MNHNS and SASEGT. The V gene end was trimmed by 6 bases and the J gene end by 0 bases; junction bases not matched to a gene: 8. The CDR3 contains 16 residues. The CDR3 DNA is TGTGCCAGCAGGGAAAGCGGGGCAAGCTCCTACAATGAGCAGTTCTTC. Amino acids: CASRESGASSYNEQFF.

Regarding this clonotype: This may be a read error, as it is one base from a much larger clone. The V call is TRBV5-1, the J call TRBJ2-3, with 9 bases lining up with TRBD2. The germline gives CDR1 SGHRS, CDR2 YFSETQ. The CDR3 has 17 amino acids. The J segment lost 5 bases and the V segment lost 0 bases, leaving 10 bases of the junction unmatched. CDR3 nucleotides: TGCGCCAGCAGCTTGGCCGCTAGCGGGGTGGCCTTAGATACGCAGTATTTT. This sequence encodes CASSLAASGVALDTQYF.

This chain joins TRBV6-9 and TRBJ1-1; weak D call: TRBD1 (5 bases). V lost 7 bases to trimming and J lost 1 base, with 7 bases between them. CDR1 is MNHGY and CDR2 is SVAAGI in the germline V gene. This CDR3 spans 12 amino acids. CDR3 coding DNA: TGTGCCAGCACCACAGGGAACACTGAAGCTTTCTTT. It specifies CASTTGNTEAFF.

The gene calls are TRBV7-2 and TRBJ2-1; TRBD1 matches 7 bases. CDR1 is SGHTA and CDR2 is FQGNSA in the germline V gene. This CDR3 has 18 amino acids. Trimming cost V 5 bases and J 4 bases; bases outside gene matches: 17. The CDR3 here is CASSKGYGTETYYNEQFF. DNA of the CDR3: TGTGCCAGCAGCAAGGGGTACGGGACAGAGACATATTACAATGAGCAGTTCTTC.

In its sample, this clonotype ranks as medium-sized. Here the CDR3 reads CASRTGDNTEAFF. For the CDR3, the DNA is TGCGCCAGCAGGACAGGGGATAACACTGAAGCTTTCTTT. The chain uses TRBV5-1 and TRBJ1-1, with TRBD1 matching 8 bases. The CDR3 extends over 13 amino acids. V was clipped by 5 bases and J by 2 bases; unmatched bases: 2. In germline, CDR1 is SGHRS, CDR2 YFSETQ.

This chain connects TRBV7-2 to TRBJ2-3; D remains ambiguous. The germline V and J ends were trimmed by 4 bases and 5 bases, with 13 bases remaining between them. Germline-derived CDR1 and CDR2 are SGHTA and FQGNSA. The CDR3 runs to 14 residues. The CDR3 here is CASSYTATQDTQYF. The DNA of the CDR3 is TGTGCCAGCAGCTACACAGCGACGCAAGATACGCAGTATTTT.

This clonotype was found a few times. V is TRBV7-9 and J is TRBJ2-3; D unresolved. The germline gives CDR1 SEHNR, CDR2 FQNEAQ (reference sequence). This CDR3 contains 14 residues. V shed 7 bases and J shed 2 bases, with 13 bases lying between them. This chain's CDR3 is CASNLQTTTDTQYF. The CDR3 nucleotides are TGTGCCAGCAACCTACAGACCACCACAGATACGCAGTATTTT.

The chain recombines TRBV5-1 with TRBJ1-2; TRBD1 matches at 7 bases. Germline CDR1 and CDR2: SGHRS and YFSETQ. V shed 4 bases and J 2 bases; nucleotides not matched to a gene: 5. The CDR3 is 14 residues long. In DNA form, the CDR3 reads TGCGCCAGCAGCCAGGACAGGATAAACTATGGCTACACCTTC. Translating gives CASSQDRINYGYTF.

This clonotype showed up just once. This rearrangement joins TRBV27 to TRBJ2-1, with 7 bases fitting TRBD1. The germline V gene has CDR1 MNHEY and CDR2 SMNVEV (reference sequence). Losses at the gene ends were 4 bases for V and 10 bases for J; bases not matched to a gene: 10. The CDR3 spans 14 residues. The CDR3 coding sequence is TGTGCCAGCAGTTCCGGGACAGTGACCTACGAGCAGTTCTTC. It yields the protein CASSSGTVTYEQFF.

The rearrangement links TRBV15 to TRBJ2-4, with a possible D match to TRBD2 (6 bases). The DNA matches TRBJ2-1 better at its end, which makes the J call doubtful. CDR3 size: 13 residues. Germline-derived CDR1 and CDR2 are LNHNV and YYDKDF (reference sequence). CDR3 bases: TGTGCCACCAGCAGAGGTTCTGCGGGAAGTCAGTTCTTC. Translated, it gives CATSRGSAGSQFF.

The chain is built from TRBV6-2 or TRBV6-3 and TRBJ2-7; D is possibly TRBD2 (5 bases). Matching the DNA end better, TRBJ2-5 makes the J call doubtful. From germline, CDR1 is MNHEY and CDR2 SVGEGT. This CDR3 spans 15 amino acids. In DNA, the CDR3 is TGTGCCAGCAGCCAACTAGAGTACGGGCAAGAGACCCAGTACTTC. Translated: CASSQLEYGQETQYF.

This sequence joins TRBV28 and TRBJ2-1, with D hard to call. V was shortened by 5 bases and J by 10 bases, with 12 bases between the two germline ends. This CDR3 contains 12 residues. Per the germline V gene, CDR1 is MDHEN and CDR2 is SYDVKM. CDR3 nucleotide sequence: TGTGCCAGCAGTAACACCCACTACGAGCAGTTCTTC. Encoded protein: CASSNTHYEQFF.